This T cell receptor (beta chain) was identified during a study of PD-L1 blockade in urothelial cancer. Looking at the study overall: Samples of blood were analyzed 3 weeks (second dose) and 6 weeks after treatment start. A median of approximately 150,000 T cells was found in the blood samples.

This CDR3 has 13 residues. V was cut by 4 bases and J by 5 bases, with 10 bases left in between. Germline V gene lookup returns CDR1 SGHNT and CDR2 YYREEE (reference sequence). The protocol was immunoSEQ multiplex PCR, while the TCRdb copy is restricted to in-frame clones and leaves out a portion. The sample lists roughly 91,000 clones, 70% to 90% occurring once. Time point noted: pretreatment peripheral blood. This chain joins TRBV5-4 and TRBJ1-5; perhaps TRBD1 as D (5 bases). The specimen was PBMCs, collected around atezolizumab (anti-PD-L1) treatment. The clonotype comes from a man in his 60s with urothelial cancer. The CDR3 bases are TGTGCCAGCAGCGCTGACAGCGATCAGCCCCAGCATTTT. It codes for CASSADSDQPQHF.